This TCR beta chain was found in a study of cytomegalovirus exposure and HLA in healthy donors. General observations from the study: As was reported, the classifier diagnosed cytomegalovirus status with high specificity and sensitivity.

PCR employed 60 Vbeta and 13 Jbeta primers. The protocol was immunoSEQ multiplex PCR, while the TCRdb copy is restricted to in-frame clones and leaves out a portion. The sample lists approximately 180,000 clones, around 80% occurring once. Remarks on this clone: Its antigen remains unknown.

This CDR3 comprises 17 residues. Germline values: CDR1 SGHAT, CDR2 FQNNGV. With 1 base clipped from V and 5 bases from J, the junction kept 8 bases outside the gene matches. The sequence was obtained from a man aged 25 to 40 in good health and CMV-seropositive. The sample was PBMCs. This chain connects TRBV11-2 to TRBJ2-5, with 12 nucleotides matching TRBD1. The CDR3 DNA follows: TGTGCCAGCAGCTTAGCTGGGGGACAGGGGGCTGGGGAGACCCAGTACTTC. Translation gives CASSLAGGQGAGETQYF.